The present TCR beta chain was sequenced within a study of blood T cell repertoires in COVID-19. Adults between roughly 18 and 90 years of age took part from about 24 US areas. Participant reports of clinical history set cohort assignment. Each recovered donor of Cohort 3 presented with two negative PCRs, clearance, or symptom resolution. Authors' analysis steps: Quantification of nucleated cells was approximated via reference gene primer amplification. Data came from immunoSEQ multiplex PCR; TCRdb stores just in-frame clones and leaves some out. V, J and clone size reflect that table, while D and trimming were determined from the DNA. The top ten clones hold 10% to 15% of a sample with 180,000 or so clones, approximately 88% of them seen once. The J segment lost 5 bases and the V segment lost 6 bases, leaving 7 bases of the junction unmatched. This CDR3 spans 13 amino acids. In germline, CDR1 is SQVTM, CDR2 ANQGSEA.

The sequencing sample was made of PBMCs or T cells enriched from blood (not recorded which). The chain combines TRBV29-1 with TRBJ2-5, with 9 bases lining up with TRBD1. This clonotype was sampled from a woman in her fifties or sixties who had recovered from COVID-19. As DNA, the CDR3 is TGCAGCGTGCAACAGGGGGCAAGGGAGACCCAGTACTTC. It encodes CSVQQGARETQYF.